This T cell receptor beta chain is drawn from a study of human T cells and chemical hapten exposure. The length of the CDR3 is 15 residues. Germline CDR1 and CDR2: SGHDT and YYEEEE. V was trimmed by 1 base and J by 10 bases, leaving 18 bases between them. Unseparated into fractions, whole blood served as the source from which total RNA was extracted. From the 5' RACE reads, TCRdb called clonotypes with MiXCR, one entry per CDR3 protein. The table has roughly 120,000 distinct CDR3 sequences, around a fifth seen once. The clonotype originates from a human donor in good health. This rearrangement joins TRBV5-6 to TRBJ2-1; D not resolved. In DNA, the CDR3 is TGTGCCAGCAGCTTGTACGCGTCGCCTTACTTGGAGCAGTTCTTC. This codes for CASSLYASPYLEQFF. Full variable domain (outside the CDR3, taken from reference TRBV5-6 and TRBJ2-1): DAGVTQSPTHLIKTRGQQVTLRCSPKSGHDTVSWYQQALGQGPQFIFQYYEEEERQRGNFPDRFSGHQFPNYSSELNVNALLLGDSALYLCASSLYASPYLEQFFGPGTRLTVL.